This TCR beta chain was profiled in a study of regulatory T cells in long-lasting Graves disease. The time point: newly diagnosed GD, antithyroid drugs for less than 3 months. The TCR library was made from RNA extracted from PBMCs. An endocrinology unit in Xi'an, China, supplied the patients. Assembly of TCR beta libraries relied on iRepertoire HTBI primers together with Arm-PCR of CDR3 regions. One entry per CDR3 protein, called by TCRdb with MiXCR from the multiplex PCR reads. Of 240,000 or so distinct CDR3 sequences in the sample, around 21% were seen once. The CDR3 contains 15 residues. Trimming removed 3 bases from V and 6 bases from J; junction bases left unmatched: 9. Germline CDR1 is DFQATT and CDR2 is SNEGSKA (reference sequence). This clonotype is a singleton in its sample.

The TCR sequence derives from a female donor with Graves disease. The input for sequencing was peripheral blood mononuclear cells (PBMCs), taken at new diagnosis, from a patient treated with antithyroid drugs. This chain joins TRBV20-1 and TRBJ2-7; 12 positions agree with TRBD2. This CDR3 reads CSASFSSGRGGEQYF. The CDR3, as DNA: TGCAGTGCTAGTTTCTCTAGCGGGAGGGGGGGCGAGCAGTACTTC.